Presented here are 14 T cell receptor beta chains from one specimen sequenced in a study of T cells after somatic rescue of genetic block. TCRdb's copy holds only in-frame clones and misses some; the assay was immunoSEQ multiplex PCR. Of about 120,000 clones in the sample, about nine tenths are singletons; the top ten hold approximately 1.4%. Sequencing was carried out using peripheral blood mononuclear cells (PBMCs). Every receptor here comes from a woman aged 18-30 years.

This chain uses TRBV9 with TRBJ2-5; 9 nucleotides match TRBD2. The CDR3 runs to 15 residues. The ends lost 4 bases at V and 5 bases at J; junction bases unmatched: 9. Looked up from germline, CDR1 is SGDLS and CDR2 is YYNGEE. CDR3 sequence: CASSQIAGVWETQYF. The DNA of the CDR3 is TGTGCCAGCAGCCAGATAGCGGGGGTTTGGGAGACCCAGTACTTC.

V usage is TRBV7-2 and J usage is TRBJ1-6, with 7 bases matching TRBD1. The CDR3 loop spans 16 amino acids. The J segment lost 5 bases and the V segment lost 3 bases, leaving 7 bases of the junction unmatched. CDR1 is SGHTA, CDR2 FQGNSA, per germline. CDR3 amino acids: CASSLAGTDNNSPLHF. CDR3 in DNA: TGTGCCAGCAGCTTGGCAGGGACAGATAATAATTCACCCCTCCACTTT.

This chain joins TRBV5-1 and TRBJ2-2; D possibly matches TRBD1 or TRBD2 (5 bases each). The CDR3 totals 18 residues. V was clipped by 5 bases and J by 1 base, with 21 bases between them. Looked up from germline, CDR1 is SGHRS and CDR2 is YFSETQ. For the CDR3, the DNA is TGCGCCAGCAGTTCCGGGACGATCCCTGGCGAGAACACCGGGGAGCTGTTTTTT. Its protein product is CASSSGTIPGENTGELFF.

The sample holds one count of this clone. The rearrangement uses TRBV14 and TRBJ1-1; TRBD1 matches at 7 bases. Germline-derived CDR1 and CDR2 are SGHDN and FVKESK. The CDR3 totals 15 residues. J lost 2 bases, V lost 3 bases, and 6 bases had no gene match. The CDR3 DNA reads TGTGCCAGCAGCCAGCGACAGGGAGCCAACACTGAAGCTTTCTTT. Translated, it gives CASSQRQGANTEAFF.

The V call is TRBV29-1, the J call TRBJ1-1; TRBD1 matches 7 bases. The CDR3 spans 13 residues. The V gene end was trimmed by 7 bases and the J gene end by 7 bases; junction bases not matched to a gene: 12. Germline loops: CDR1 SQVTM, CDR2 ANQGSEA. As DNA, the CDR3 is TGCAGCGGGAGGGGGCAGCTCCTTGATGAAGCTTTCTTT. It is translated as CSGRGQLLDEAFF.

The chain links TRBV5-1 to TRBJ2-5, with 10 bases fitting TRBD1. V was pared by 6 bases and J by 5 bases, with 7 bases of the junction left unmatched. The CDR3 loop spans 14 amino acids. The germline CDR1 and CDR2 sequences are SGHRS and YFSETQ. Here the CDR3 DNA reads TGCGCCAGCACCCGGGACAGGGGACGGGAGACCCAGTACTTC. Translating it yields CASTRDRGRETQYF.

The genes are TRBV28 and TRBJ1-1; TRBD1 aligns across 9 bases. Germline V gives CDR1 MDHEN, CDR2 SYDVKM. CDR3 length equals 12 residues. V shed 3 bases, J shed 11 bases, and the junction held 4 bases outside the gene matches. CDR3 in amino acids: CASSFRQGDAFF. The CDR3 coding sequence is TGTGCCAGCAGTTTCCGACAGGGGGACGCTTTCTTT.

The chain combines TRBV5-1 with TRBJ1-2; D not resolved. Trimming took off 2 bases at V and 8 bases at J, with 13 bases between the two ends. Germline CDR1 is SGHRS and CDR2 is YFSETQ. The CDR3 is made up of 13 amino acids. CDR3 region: CASSFQSIGGYTF. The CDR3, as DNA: TGCGCCAGCAGCTTCCAGAGCATTGGGGGCTACACCTTC.

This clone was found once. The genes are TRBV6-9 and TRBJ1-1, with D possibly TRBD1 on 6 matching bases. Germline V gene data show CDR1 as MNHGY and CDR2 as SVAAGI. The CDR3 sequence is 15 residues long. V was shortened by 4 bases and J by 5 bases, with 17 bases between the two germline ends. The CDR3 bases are TGTGCCAGCAGTTCCTTTCGGGGGGCATCGACTGAAGCTTTCTTT. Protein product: CASSSFRGASTEAFF.

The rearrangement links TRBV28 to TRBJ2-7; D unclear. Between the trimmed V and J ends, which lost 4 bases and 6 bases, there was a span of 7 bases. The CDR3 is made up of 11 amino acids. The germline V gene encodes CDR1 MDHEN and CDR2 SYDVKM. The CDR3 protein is CASSSYLEQYF. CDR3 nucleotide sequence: TGTGCCAGCAGTTCCTATCTCGAGCAGTACTTC.

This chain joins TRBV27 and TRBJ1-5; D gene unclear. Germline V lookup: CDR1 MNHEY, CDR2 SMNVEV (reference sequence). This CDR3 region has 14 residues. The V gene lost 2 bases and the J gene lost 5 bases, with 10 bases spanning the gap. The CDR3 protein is CASSLHPYYQPQHF. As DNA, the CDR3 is TGTGCCAGCAGTTTACACCCATATTATCAGCCCCAGCATTTT.

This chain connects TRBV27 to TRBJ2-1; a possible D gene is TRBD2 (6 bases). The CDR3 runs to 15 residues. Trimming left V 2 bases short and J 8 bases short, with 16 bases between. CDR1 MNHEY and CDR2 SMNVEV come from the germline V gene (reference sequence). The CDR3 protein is CASSLPGLPSDEQFF. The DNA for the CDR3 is TGTGCCAGCAGTTTACCGGGACTCCCAAGCGATGAGCAGTTCTTC.

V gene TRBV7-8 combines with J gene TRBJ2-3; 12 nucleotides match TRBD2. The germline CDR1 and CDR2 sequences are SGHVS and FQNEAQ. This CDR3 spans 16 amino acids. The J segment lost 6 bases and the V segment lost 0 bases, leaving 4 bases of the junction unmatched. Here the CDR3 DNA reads TGTGCCAGCAGCTTAGCCTCTAGCGGGGGGGAGGATACGCAGTATTTT. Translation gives CASSLASSGGEDTQYF.

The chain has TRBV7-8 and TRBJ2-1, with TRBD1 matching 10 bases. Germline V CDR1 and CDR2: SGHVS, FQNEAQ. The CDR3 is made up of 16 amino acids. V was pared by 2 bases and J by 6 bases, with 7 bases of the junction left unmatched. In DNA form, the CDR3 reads TGTGCCAGCAGCTTAAGTGTGGGACAGGGGAGCAATGAGCAGTTCTTC. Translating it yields CASSLSVGQGSNEQFF.